The rows below give T cell receptor beta chains drawn from one sample of a study of cytomegalovirus exposure and HLA in healthy donors. The protocol was immunoSEQ multiplex PCR, while the TCRdb copy is restricted to in-frame clones and leaves out a portion. The table shows roughly 200,000 clones, with 65% to 80% occurring only once. The specimen was PBMCs. The receptors derive from a middle-aged woman in good health and CMV-seronegative. Each CDR3 is given with its conserved first and last residue. D genes are given only for firm matches.

D	V	J	length	CDR3
TRBD1	TRBV10-3	TRBJ1-1	17	CAISNQLTGTGRAEAFF
TRBD2	TRBV5-1	TRBJ2-3	14	CASSWSAGADTQYF
-	TRBV6-1	TRBJ2-5	15	CASSASGERFETQYF
TRBD1	TRBV7-8	TRBJ2-7	14	CASSQGDRGYEQYF
TRBD2	TRBV9	TRBJ2-5	13	CASSPGLAGTQYF
-	TRBV7-9	TRBJ1-2	11	CASGRQYGYTF
TRBD1	TRBV28	TRBJ1-2	13	CASTSGTGYGYTF
-	TRBV27	TRBJ2-5	13	CASATAGQETQYF
-	TRBV6-1	TRBJ1-1	14	CASSAEQLNTEAFF
-	TRBV5-1	TRBJ1-1	14	CASSLRDSNTEAFF
-	TRBV30	TRBJ2-1	13	CAWSPAYVDEQFF
TRBD2	TRBV7-9	TRBJ2-7	15	CASSPHGLEVGEQYF
-	TRBV7-7	TRBJ1-2	16	CASGFCFLGPRWGYTF
TRBD1	TRBV12-5	TRBJ1-2	15	CASGLSGQATGGYTF
-	TRBV19	TRBJ2-1	15	CASSIGGGLHNEQFF
-	TRBV29-1	TRBJ1-4	13	CSAGGGPNEKLFF
-	TRBV5-1	TRBJ2-2	13	CASSEQNTGELFF
-	TRBV29-1	TRBJ2-2	15	CSVAGVAANTGELFF
TRBD1	TRBV5-1	TRBJ1-2	16	CASGAGTGEANYGYTF
-	TRBV10-3	TRBJ2-2	13	CAISEQNTGELFF
TRBD1	TRBV10-3	TRBJ1-1	15	CAIRGDRGDGSEAFF
TRBD1	TRBV5-1	TRBJ2-5	14	CASSSRTGGETQYF
-	TRBV5-1	TRBJ1-2	16	CASSLGVGIFDYGYTF
TRBD1	TRBV27	TRBJ2-7	16	CASSFLIPGQGGEQYF
TRBD1	TRBV7-9	TRBJ1-3	16	CASSGQGDFSGNTIYF
-	TRBV10-3	TRBJ2-1	15	CAISSFPVQGNEQFF
-	TRBV5-6	TRBJ1-1	15	CASSLDPGGSTEAFF
TRBD2	TRBV29-1	TRBJ2-5	17	CSVEGGATSGSSETQYF
TRBD1	TRBV5-5	TRBJ2-7	14	CASSPVRDRGEQYF
-	TRBV7-3	TRBJ1-1	14	CASSLGQLNTEAFF
-	TRBV11-2	TRBJ1-2	15	CASSLDLGGNYGYTF
-	TRBV28	TRBJ2-7	12	CASNRQGREQYF
TRBD1	TRBV27	TRBJ1-1	16	CASKKQGAGANTEAFF
TRBD2	TRBV5-1	TRBJ2-2	16	CASSSPSGRGTGELFF
-	TRBV5-1	TRBJ1-1	12	CASSLVGSEAFF